This TCR beta chain was profiled in a study of T cell repertoires in cytomegalovirus infection (dated by TCRdb to about 2019). At the level of the whole study: The peptide stimulations were aimed at well-studied HLA-B-restricted epitopes as well as recently identified HLA-C-restricted CMV epitopes, whose presentation resists viral immunomodulation. Donor HLA type was relevant to the analysis, because carriage of CMV infection together with the matching HLA type was indicated by public TCR beta signatures.

This specimen's treatment or condition label, interpreted: in vitro stimulation with specific CMV peptide epitopes to enrich CMV-specific T cells. This clonotype was seen at least ten times. Its antigen is not yet known. Per-nucleotide qualities are absent, and no much larger clonotype sits a single base away. TCRdb shows the sequencer as Illumina HiSeq 1500. Clones were called with MiXCR by TCRdb after fastp trimmed the public reads at Q25, and only in-frame beta chains were retained. Rows with one shared CDR3 protein collapse into an entry with the most common genes and DNA. For this sample there are about 280,000 distinct CDR3 sequences; under 25% appear just once. The ten largest clones add up to about 20% of the sample. Broad study findings and their caveats: In both this cohort and an independent cohort of over 350 donors, the cumulative frequency of public TCR beta family members distinguished carriers of CMV infection plus the relevant HLA type. The ex vivo response was dominated by HLA-C-restricted CMV-specific TCR beta clonotypes, which also provided the single most frequent clonotype in two of eight donors.

CDR1 and CDR2 were assigned from the germline V gene (reference sequence) as SEHNR and FQNEAQ. V lost 4 bases and J lost 3 bases, and the count of bases not matched to a germline gene is 2. From cysteine to phenylalanine, the CDR3 is 13 amino acids long. Of all the DNA, just the CDR3 is kept, 39 bases in frame from base 1. In this chain, TRBV7-9 is recombined with TRBJ1-2, with 7 bases in between that match TRBD1. The sample in question was cultured PBMCs, obtained from culture after CMV antigen stimulation. The sequence derives from a human donor in good health (CMV status not recorded). Some clones in this sample may be carry-over from other donors' samples. The sequenced DNA: TGTGCCAGCAGCTCGGGACAGTACTATGGCTACACCTTC. Its protein is CASSSGQYYGYTF.